This is a list of T cell receptor beta chains from one sample in a study of blood T cell repertoires in COVID-19. Sequencing was performed with immunoSEQ multiplex PCR; in TCRdb, only in-frame clones are kept and a portion is missing. This sample yields around 150,000 clones, of which 77% are seen a single time; approximately 9.4% belongs to the top ten. Sequencing was carried out using peripheral blood. The origin of the receptors is a woman aged 45-65 years with active or convalescent COVID-19. CDR3s include the opening cysteine and the closing phenylalanine or tryptophan. The D gene is left open where the match is weak. A clone size is listed for some rows: how often the clone was seen (once, few, many), or a class if it is expanded.

V gene: TRBV7-2; J gene: TRBJ1-5; CDR3 length: 13; clone size: -; D gene: -; CDR3 DNA: TGTGCCAGCAGCTTAGGAGGGCCCGGGCCCCAGCATTTT; CDR3 protein: CASSLGGPGPQHF
V gene: TRBV18; J gene: TRBJ1-1; CDR3 length: 15; clone size: -; D gene: -; CDR3 DNA: TGTGCCAGCTCACCACGCCCCGGTTCGAACACTGAAGCTTTCTTT; CDR3 protein: CASSPRPGSNTEAFF
V gene: TRBV19; J gene: TRBJ2-1; CDR3 length: 15; clone size: -; D gene: TRBD2; CDR3 DNA: TGTGCCAGTAGTTTAGGACTAGTGACCTACAATGAGCAGTTCTTC; CDR3 protein: CASSLGLVTYNEQFF
V gene: TRBV5-6; J gene: TRBJ2-7; CDR3 length: 18; clone size: once; D gene: TRBD2; CDR3 DNA: TGTGCCAGCAGCTTGGGGCTAGCGGGGGGCTACCCCGCCTACGAGCAGTACTTC; CDR3 protein: CASSLGLAGGYPAYEQYF
V gene: TRBV7-3; J gene: TRBJ1-1; CDR3 length: 13; clone size: -; D gene: -; CDR3 DNA: TGTGCCAGCGGTATACAGGTGAACACTGAAGCTTTCTTT; CDR3 protein: CASGIQVNTEAFF
V gene: TRBV7-2; J gene: TRBJ2-7; CDR3 length: 18; clone size: -; D gene: TRBD2; CDR3 DNA: TGTGCCAGCAGCTTAGCGCTAGCGGGAGGGTCATATTCCTACGAGCAGTACTTC; CDR3 protein: CASSLALAGGSYSYEQYF
V gene: TRBV7-2; J gene: TRBJ2-7; CDR3 length: 14; clone size: -; D gene: -; CDR3 DNA: TGTGCCAGCAGCCCAAAGACTATGGAAGGCGAGCAGTACTTC; CDR3 protein: CASSPKTMEGEQYF
V gene: TRBV10-3; J gene: TRBJ2-7; CDR3 length: 14; clone size: -; D gene: -; CDR3 DNA: TGTGCCATCAGTGAGTCCTACAGCTCCTACGAGCAGTACTTC; CDR3 protein: CAISESYSSYEQYF
V gene: TRBV20-1; J gene: TRBJ1-4; CDR3 length: 15; clone size: -; D gene: -; CDR3 DNA: TGCAGTGCTAGTGCCTTAGCCTCAACTAATGAAAAACTGTTTTTT; CDR3 protein: CSASALASTNEKLFF
V gene: TRBV3-1/TRBV3-2; J gene: TRBJ2-3; CDR3 length: 17; clone size: medium-sized; D gene: TRBD2; CDR3 DNA: TGTGCCAGCAGCCATTTTCTAGCGGCCGGCGGCCCAGATACGCAGTATTTT; CDR3 protein: CASSHFLAAGGPDTQYF
V gene: TRBV5-6; J gene: TRBJ2-3; CDR3 length: 16; clone size: -; D gene: TRBD2; CDR3 DNA: TGTGCCAGCAGCTTGAGGGTAGCGGGGGACACAGATACGCAGTATTTT; CDR3 protein: CASSLRVAGDTDTQYF
V gene: TRBV7-2; J gene: TRBJ1-2; CDR3 length: 16; clone size: -; D gene: -; CDR3 DNA: TGTGCCAGCAGCTCACTCCCGACAGCCTCGGGCTATGGCTACACCTTC; CDR3 protein: CASSSLPTASGYGYTF
V gene: TRBV9; J gene: TRBJ2-2; CDR3 length: 19; clone size: -; D gene: TRBD2; CDR3 DNA: TGTGCCAGCAGCGCCCCCCGGGAAAAAGCGGGGGACAACACCGGGGAGCTGTTTTTT; CDR3 protein: CASSAPREKAGDNTGELFF
V gene: TRBV25-1; J gene: TRBJ1-4; CDR3 length: 17; clone size: -; D gene: -; CDR3 DNA: TGTGCCAGCAGTGATCCCAATTGGGGGGGCATTGCTGAAAAACTGTTTTTT; CDR3 protein: CASSDPNWGGIAEKLFF
V gene: TRBV6-6; J gene: TRBJ1-1; CDR3 length: 16; clone size: -; D gene: TRBD1; CDR3 DNA: TGTGCCAGCAGTTACTTCCCCAGGGGGCAGGGCACTGAAGCTTTCTTT; CDR3 protein: CASSYFPRGQGTEAFF
V gene: TRBV4-2; J gene: TRBJ2-3; CDR3 length: 16; clone size: few; D gene: -; CDR3 DNA: TGTGCCAGCAGCCAGCGCTCCAGACAGAGCACAGATACGCAGTATTTT; CDR3 protein: CASSQRSRQSTDTQYF
V gene: TRBV7-2; J gene: TRBJ2-4; CDR3 length: 14; clone size: -; D gene: -; CDR3 DNA: TGTGCCAGCAGCTTTAGTAGCAGCGGAAACATTCAGTACTTC; CDR3 protein: CASSFSSSGNIQYF
V gene: TRBV2; J gene: TRBJ2-5; CDR3 length: 13; clone size: -; D gene: TRBD2; CDR3 DNA: TGTGCCAGCAGGCTGGGACTAGCGGAGACCCAGTACTTC; CDR3 protein: CASRLGLAETQYF
V gene: TRBV2; J gene: TRBJ2-7; CDR3 length: 15; clone size: -; D gene: -; CDR3 DNA: TGTGCCAGCAGGGAGGGACAGTATTCGGCGGGGGAGCAGTACTTC; CDR3 protein: CASREGQYSAGEQYF
V gene: TRBV16; J gene: TRBJ1-2; CDR3 length: 15; clone size: few; D gene: -; CDR3 DNA: TGTGCCAGCAGCTCCAAAGTCGCGCCCCGCTATGGCTACACCTTC; CDR3 protein: CASSSKVAPRYGYTF
V gene: TRBV29-1; J gene: TRBJ2-7; CDR3 length: 16; clone size: -; D gene: TRBD2; CDR3 DNA: TGCAGCGTTGAGGGGTCCGGGGCGGGAGAGCTCTACGAGCAGTACTTC; CDR3 protein: CSVEGSGAGELYEQYF
V gene: TRBV2; J gene: TRBJ1-4; CDR3 length: 16; clone size: -; D gene: -; CDR3 DNA: TGTGCCAGCAGTGAAGCTATGGGCGGGTTTGGAGAAAAACTGTTTTTT; CDR3 protein: CASSEAMGGFGEKLFF
V gene: TRBV18; J gene: TRBJ2-3; CDR3 length: 15; clone size: -; D gene: TRBD1; CDR3 DNA: TGTGCCAGCTCACCGGGAACAGGGGGAGCAGATACGCAGTATTTT; CDR3 protein: CASSPGTGGADTQYF
V gene: TRBV7-2; J gene: TRBJ2-1; CDR3 length: 13; clone size: -; D gene: TRBD1; CDR3 DNA: TGTGCCAGCAGCGCAGGGGGCCGTTGGGAGCAGTTCTTC; CDR3 protein: CASSAGGRWEQFF
V gene: TRBV5-1; J gene: TRBJ1-1; CDR3 length: 14; clone size: -; D gene: TRBD1; CDR3 DNA: TGCGCCAGCAGCGAGGGACAGACCTACGGTGAAGCTTTCTTT; CDR3 protein: CASSEGQTYGEAFF
V gene: TRBV6-1; J gene: TRBJ1-3; CDR3 length: 17; clone size: few; D gene: TRBD1; CDR3 DNA: TGTGCCAGCAGGGAAAACAGGGGAGCTCCCTCTGGAAACACCATATATTTT; CDR3 protein: CASRENRGAPSGNTIYF
V gene: TRBV5-6; J gene: TRBJ2-2; CDR3 length: 16; clone size: -; D gene: TRBD1; CDR3 DNA: TGTGCCAGCAACCCCCCGGGACAGGGGGCGTGGGGGGAGCTGTTTTTT; CDR3 protein: CASNPPGQGAWGELFF
V gene: TRBV2; J gene: TRBJ1-5; CDR3 length: 15; clone size: -; D gene: TRBD1; CDR3 DNA: TGTGCCAGCAGGGTAGGACAGGGATGGAATCAGCCCCAGCATTTT; CDR3 protein: CASRVGQGWNQPQHF
V gene: TRBV7-2; J gene: TRBJ2-3; CDR3 length: 16; clone size: -; D gene: TRBD2; CDR3 DNA: TGTGCCAGCAGCACGAGACTAGCGGGGGGCGGAGATACGCAGTATTTT; CDR3 protein: CASSTRLAGGGDTQYF
V gene: TRBV6-6; J gene: TRBJ1-1; CDR3 length: 15; clone size: -; D gene: -; CDR3 DNA: TGTGCCAGCAGTTACTCGAATAGAAGGAACACTGAAGCTTTCTTT; CDR3 protein: CASSYSNRRNTEAFF
V gene: TRBV11-2; J gene: TRBJ1-2; CDR3 length: 13; clone size: -; D gene: -; CDR3 DNA: TGTGCCAGCAGCTTAACCGCGGTCGATGGCTACACCTTC; CDR3 protein: CASSLTAVDGYTF
V gene: TRBV30; J gene: TRBJ2-3; CDR3 length: 17; clone size: -; D gene: TRBD2; CDR3 DNA: TGTGCCTGGAGTGCCTTCCGGACTAGCGGGAGGGCGCATACGCAGTATTTT; CDR3 protein: CAWSAFRTSGRAHTQYF
V gene: TRBV5-1; J gene: TRBJ1-3; CDR3 length: 15; clone size: -; D gene: -; CDR3 DNA: TGCGCCAGCAGCTTGGGAGGTAGTGCGAGAGACACCATATATTTT; CDR3 protein: CASSLGGSARDTIYF
V gene: TRBV28; J gene: TRBJ1-5; CDR3 length: 14; clone size: few; D gene: -; CDR3 DNA: TGTGCCAGCAGTCAACTGGGCAGCAATCAGCCCCAGCATTTT; CDR3 protein: CASSQLGSNQPQHF
V gene: TRBV3-1/TRBV3-2; J gene: TRBJ2-7; CDR3 length: 16; clone size: -; D gene: TRBD1; CDR3 DNA: TGTGCCAGCAGCCAAGAGGTGGGACAGGGGGCGACAGAGCAGTACTTC; CDR3 protein: CASSQEVGQGATEQYF
V gene: TRBV2; J gene: TRBJ2-3; CDR3 length: 18; clone size: -; D gene: TRBD2; CDR3 DNA: TGTGCCAGCAGTACCCCCGGGACTAGCGGGGGGGTCACAGATACGCAGTATTTT; CDR3 protein: CASSTPGTSGGVTDTQYF
V gene: TRBV5-1; J gene: TRBJ1-5; CDR3 length: 15; clone size: -; D gene: -; CDR3 DNA: TGCGCCAGCAGCCCCGGGACAAATAGCAATCAGCCCCAGCATTTT; CDR3 protein: CASSPGTNSNQPQHF
V gene: TRBV15; J gene: TRBJ1-2; CDR3 length: 14; clone size: -; D gene: -; CDR3 DNA: TGTGCCACCAGCAGAGGTCCTTCGGACTATGGCTACACCTTC; CDR3 protein: CATSRGPSDYGYTF
V gene: TRBV2; J gene: TRBJ1-1; CDR3 length: 14; clone size: -; D gene: -; CDR3 DNA: TGTGCCAGCAGAGATGGACAAATGAACACTGAAGCTTTCTTT; CDR3 protein: CASRDGQMNTEAFF